This TCR beta chain is from a study of technical replicates of blood from several donors. Measured with immunoSEQ multiplex PCR; TCRdb has only the in-frame clones, and not every one. This table holds some 77,000 clones, around 94% found once. The CDR3 has 14 residues. Looked up from germline, CDR1 is SGHNT and CDR2 is YYREEE (reference sequence). V lost 3 bases and J lost 1, with 10 bases in between. This clone appeared once. Specimen: T cells isolated from PBMCs. The gene calls are TRBV5-4 and TRBJ1-1; D might be TRBD1 (6 bases). The source of this sequence is a human donor in good health. CDR3 sequence reads: CASSSDSWNTEAFF. Written as DNA, the CDR3 is TGTGCCAGCAGCTCGGACAGTTGGAACACTGAAGCTTTCTTT.